This T cell receptor beta chain comes out of a study of control samples from healthy donors and cancer patients. Method: immunoSEQ multiplex PCR; TCRdb's copy keeps in-frame clones and lacks some. The sample lists approximately 170,000 clones; around 88% were seen once. The CDR3 totals 20 residues. CDR1 LGHDT and CDR2 YNNKEL come from the germline V gene (reference sequence). After removal of 1 base from V and 2 bases from J, the junction contained 10 bases not matched to a gene. Sequenced material: blood. J is TRBJ2-4 and V is TRBV3-1 (or the pseudogene TRBV3-2), with 14 nucleotides matching TRBD2. This receptor was obtained from a woman younger than 45 in good health. The DNA for the CDR3 is TGTGCCAGCAGCCAAGTCTTGACTAGCGGGGGGGCCGGGACCAAAAACATTCAGTACTTC. Its translation: CASSQVLTSGGAGTKNIQYF.